This T cell receptor (beta chain) stems from a study of cytomegalovirus exposure and HLA in healthy donors. Whole-study context: In an early release, HLA-typed donors contributed about 80 million unique TCR sequences.

Points from the study as a whole: Later analysis placed DRB1 highest and HLA-C lowest in TCR association rates, which differed by HLA locus. Earlier analysis yielded a pattern in which most TCR beta V segments were productive about 87% or about 30% of the time. Accurate HLA-A and HLA-B prediction from TCR beta sequences was reported for most subjects.

The PCR had 60 Vbeta and 13 Jbeta primers. Data came from immunoSEQ multiplex PCR; TCRdb stores just in-frame clones and leaves some out. The sample holds under 70,000 clones; roughly 65% are singletons and the top ten take around 2%. In the case of this clone: Its antigen is not identified.

The CDR3 has 13 residues. The ends were cut back, 4 bases at V and 2 bases at J, with 9 bases in the middle. Germline V gene lookup returns CDR1 SEHNR and CDR2 FQNEAQ (reference sequence). The sample taken for sequencing was PBMCs. The source of this sequence is a woman under 40 in good health and CMV-seronegative. J is TRBJ2-7 and V is TRBV7-9, with D maybe TRBD1 (6 bases). The DNA for the CDR3 is TGTGCCAGCAGCTCGACAGGACCCTACGAGCAGTACTTC. Amino acids: CASSSTGPYEQYF.